The clone carrying this T cell receptor beta chain was counted a few times. The antigen remains unidentified. Sequenced with the Oncomine TCR Beta short-read assay was DNA taken from cultured CD4+ T cells. TCRdb itself ran the PCR reads through MiXCR, one entry per CDR3 protein. The data contain about 17,000 distinct CDR3 sequences, less than 60% of them singletons. The source of the sample is a study of vaccination and CD4 T cells after COVID-19. General study findings and limits: Median reactive clonotypes, those recognizing SARS-CoV-2, rose from 21 to 38, not significantly.

Treatment of the sample: approximately 9-day PBMC culture with coronavirus spike peptide pools or control peptides (ViraFEST assay). Peptide-pool expansion of antigen-specific T cells preceded TCR sequencing in ViraFEST. With 6 bases clipped from V and 8 bases from J, the junction kept 12 bases outside the gene matches. The germline gives CDR1 DFQATT, CDR2 SNEGSKA (reference sequence). This CDR3 contains 13 residues. The source material was CD4+ T cells from blood, cultured in vitro. V is TRBV20-1 and J is TRBJ1-2, with 7 bases identical to TRBD1. The receptor comes from a human donor who had recovered from COVID-19. CDR3 DNA: TGCAGTGCCGTTACTGGACAGGAACACGGCTACACCTTC. This gives the protein CSAVTGQEHGYTF.